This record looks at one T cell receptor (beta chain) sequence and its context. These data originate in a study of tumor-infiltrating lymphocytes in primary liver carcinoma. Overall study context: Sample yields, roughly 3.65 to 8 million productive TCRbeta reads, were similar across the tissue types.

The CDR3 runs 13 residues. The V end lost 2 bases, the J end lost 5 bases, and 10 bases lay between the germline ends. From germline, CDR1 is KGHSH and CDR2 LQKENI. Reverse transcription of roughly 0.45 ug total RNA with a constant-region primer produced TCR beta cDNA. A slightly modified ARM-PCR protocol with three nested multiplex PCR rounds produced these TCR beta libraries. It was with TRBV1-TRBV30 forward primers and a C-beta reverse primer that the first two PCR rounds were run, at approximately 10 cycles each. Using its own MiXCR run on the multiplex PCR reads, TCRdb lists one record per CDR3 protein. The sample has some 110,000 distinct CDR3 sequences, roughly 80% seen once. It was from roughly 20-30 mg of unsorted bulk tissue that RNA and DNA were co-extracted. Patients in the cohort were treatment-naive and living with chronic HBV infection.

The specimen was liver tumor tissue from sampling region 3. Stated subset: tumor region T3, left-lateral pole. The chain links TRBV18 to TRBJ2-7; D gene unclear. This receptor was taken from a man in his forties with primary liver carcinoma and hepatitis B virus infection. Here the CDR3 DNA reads TGTGCCAGCTCACCAATGGTCAGCGACGAGCAGTACTTC. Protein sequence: CASSPMVSDEQYF.